A selection of T cell receptor beta chains follows, all from one sample in a study of blood T cell repertoires in COVID-19. Sequenced by immunoSEQ multiplex PCR; TCRdb stores in-frame clones only, minus some. Of around 260,000 clones detected, over 75% appear once; the ten largest clones hold 2% to 2.5%. Sequenced material: peripheral blood. Receptor source: a woman aged 45-65 years with acute or convalescent COVID-19. Both conserved end residues are part of each CDR3. Each record gives: CDR3 DNA, CDR3 protein, V gene, J gene, D gene, clone size. A D gene is named only where the DNA matches it firmly. Part of the rows lack a size; the others show once, few, many or a class for expanded clones.

TGCGCCAGCAGCTTGAGGGCAGCGGCTGGAAACACCATATATTTT	CASSLRAAAGNTIYF	TRBV5-1	TRBJ1-3	-	-
TGTGCCAGCAGTCAGACTCCCCACTCCTACAATGAGCAGTTCTTC	CASSQTPHSYNEQFF	TRBV28	TRBJ2-1	-	-
TGTGCCAGCAGCCAACACAGGGGAAGTGAAAAACTGTTTTTT	CASSQHRGSEKLFF	TRBV14	TRBJ1-4	TRBD1	-
TGTGCCAGCCCCGATGACAGCATGAACACTGAAGCTTTCTTT	CASPDDSMNTEAFF	TRBV19	TRBJ1-1	-	once
TGTGCCAGCAGCCGAACACAGGGCACCGGGGAGCTGTTTTTT	CASSRTQGTGELFF	TRBV7-6	TRBJ2-2	-	-
TGTGCCAGCAGCCCGAAGGTAGCCGTGTACCAAGAGACCCAGTACTTC	CASSPKVAVYQETQYF	TRBV9	TRBJ2-5	-	-
TGTGCCAGCTCACCAACAGGGCGGGACTATGGCTACACCTTC	CASSPTGRDYGYTF	TRBV18	TRBJ1-2	-	-
TGCGCCAGCAGCCAAGATAAAAGCGGGAGTGAGAACAATGAGCAGTTCTTC	CASSQDKSGSENNEQFF	TRBV4-3	TRBJ2-1	TRBD2	-
TGTGCCAGCAGTTCGGGGGTTTATCGCAATGAGCAGTTCTTC	CASSSGVYRNEQFF	TRBV6-5	TRBJ2-1	-	-
TGTGCCAGCACCTCTTCCATCGGACAGGGGATGGGTTGGGGAATTCAGTACTTC	CASTSSIGQGMGWGIQYF	TRBV28	TRBJ2-4	TRBD1	-
TGTGCCAGCAGTTTGGGACAGGGCGACGAGCAGTTCTTC	CASSLGQGDEQFF	TRBV12-3/TRBV12-4	TRBJ2-1	TRBD1	-
TGCGCCAGCAGCCGGGACACCGTCTACGAGCAGTACTTC	CASSRDTVYEQYF	TRBV10-2	TRBJ2-7	-	-
TGTGCCAGCAGCTCGCCTTCCAGGGGGAACTACGAGCAGTACTTC	CASSSPSRGNYEQYF	TRBV28	TRBJ2-7	TRBD1	-
TGTGCCAGCAGTTATTCTATGGTGCGGGGGAACACTGAAGCTTTCTTT	CASSYSMVRGNTEAFF	TRBV6-2/TRBV6-3	TRBJ1-1	-	-
TGTGCCAGTGCTAGCGCGACTAGCACAGATACGCAGTATTTT	CASASATSTDTQYF	TRBV19	TRBJ2-3	-	once
TGTGCCAGCAGCCATTACCGGGACAGAAGCTACACAGATACGCAGTATTTT	CASSHYRDRSYTDTQYF	TRBV5-5	TRBJ2-3	TRBD1	-
TGTGCCGGGGGCCGGGACAGGGGCGAGCAGTACTTC	CAGGRDRGEQYF	TRBV30	TRBJ2-7	TRBD1	-
TGTGCCGGAGGGACAGACAGGACTGAAGCTTTCTTT	CAGGTDRTEAFF	TRBV30	TRBJ1-1	TRBD1	once
TGCGCCAGCAGTGGTTGTGGGGTAAGGGGTTTGACCGGGGAGCTGTTTTTT	CASSGCGVRGLTGELFF	TRBV10-1	TRBJ2-2	-	-
TGTGCCAGCAGTGGGGTAAGCGGGGCGTTTTCCTACGAGCAGTACTTC	CASSGVSGAFSYEQYF	TRBV2	TRBJ2-7	TRBD2	-
TGTGCCAGCAGCACATCGAACAGGGTCCCAGATACGCAGTATTTT	CASSTSNRVPDTQYF	TRBV5-4	TRBJ2-3	-	-
TGTGCCAGCAGCTTGGGACTAGCGGGGGCCTACTACGAGCAGTACTTC	CASSLGLAGAYYEQYF	TRBV11-2	TRBJ2-7	TRBD2	-
TGTGCCAGCAGCTTAGTGACAGGGCCCGCGGCCCTACACGAGCAGTACTTC	CASSLVTGPAALHEQYF	TRBV11-2	TRBJ2-7	TRBD1	-
TGTGCCACCAGCAGAGATTCTGGGGCTTTGAACACTGAAGCTTTCTTT	CATSRDSGALNTEAFF	TRBV15	TRBJ1-1	-	-
TGTGCCAGCAGCGCCTCTCAGGGCGGTAGGTTCTATGGCTACACCTTC	CASSASQGGRFYGYTF	TRBV9	TRBJ1-2	-	-
TGTGCCAGCAAAGAGAGATATAATTCACCCCTCCACTTT	CASKERYNSPLHF	TRBV28	TRBJ1-6	-	-
TGTGCCAGTAGTCGAACACCCCGGGACACCCGCAATCAGCCCCAGCATTTT	CASSRTPRDTRNQPQHF	TRBV19	TRBJ1-5	-	-
TGCGCCAGCAGCCAAGAACAGGGGGGCGTCGGAAACACCATATATTTT	CASSQEQGGVGNTIYF	TRBV4-3	TRBJ1-3	TRBD1	-
TGCGCCAGCTCTAAGGGAGAGTCGAACACTGAAGCTTTCTTT	CASSKGESNTEAFF	TRBV5-1	TRBJ1-1	-	-
TGTGCCAGCAGCACCGGACTAGCCGAAGGCGAGCAGTACTTC	CASSTGLAEGEQYF	TRBV5-6	TRBJ2-7	TRBD2	-
TGCGCCAGCAGCAGGGACAGTAACACTGAAGCTTTCTTT	CASSRDSNTEAFF	TRBV5-1	TRBJ1-1	TRBD1	-
TGTGCCAGCAGCAAAGTGCGGGGCGGTAGCAATCAGCCCCAGCATTTT	CASSKVRGGSNQPQHF	TRBV21-1	TRBJ1-5	-	-
TGTGCCAGCAGTTTAGGGGCGGGGGGAGAAAAACTGTTTTTT	CASSLGAGGEKLFF	TRBV27	TRBJ1-4	-	-
TGTGCCAGCAGTTGGGGACAGGGCGCCGCATTTCGGGGCTACACCTTC	CASSWGQGAAFRGYTF	TRBV6-5	TRBJ1-2	TRBD1	-
TGTGCCAGCAGCGTAGGAGGAACTGGGGCCAACGTCCTGACTTTC	CASSVGGTGANVLTF	TRBV9	TRBJ2-6	-	-
TGTGCCAGCAGCTCCCGGGGGGGATGGAAGGAAAAACTGTTTTTT	CASSSRGGWKEKLFF	TRBV5-4	TRBJ1-4	-	few
TGCGCCAGCAGCGTGACAGGAGGTAACTATGGCTACACCTTC	CASSVTGGNYGYTF	TRBV5-1	TRBJ1-2	-	few
TGTGCCAGCAGCTTGCTGGGCGGGAGGGCGAACACCGGGGAGCTGTTTTTT	CASSLLGGRANTGELFF	TRBV5-4	TRBJ2-2	TRBD2	-
TGTGCCAGCAGTTACCAGGGGTCGGCTGGCTACACCTTC	CASSYQGSAGYTF	TRBV28	TRBJ1-2	-	-
TGTGCCAGCAGTTTATTACCGGGACTTCTCTATTCACCCCTCCACTTT	CASSLLPGLLYSPLHF	TRBV28	TRBJ1-6	-	once
TGTGCCAGCAGCTTACCAGGGGGGAACACTGAAGCTTTCTTT	CASSLPGGNTEAFF	TRBV7-2	TRBJ1-1	TRBD1	-
TGCGCCAGCAGCATGGGAGAGGCGCGCGAAGCTTTCTTT	CASSMGEAREAFF	TRBV5-1	TRBJ1-1	-	few
TGCAGCGTTGAGCGGGAGGGGAACTACGAGCAGTACTTC	CSVEREGNYEQYF	TRBV29-1	TRBJ2-7	TRBD2	-
TGTGCCAGCAGTTTGGACAGGAGCCACACCGGGGAGCTGTTTTTT	CASSLDRSHTGELFF	TRBV6-4	TRBJ2-2	TRBD1	-
TGTGCCAGCAGGGGGACAGGGGCGCGGTACGCTTTCTTT	CASRGTGARYAFF	TRBV28	TRBJ1-1	TRBD1	-
TGCAGCGTTGCGGAGGGTGGTAGTGGCTTC	CSVAEGGSGF	TRBV29-1	TRBJ1-2	-	few
TGTGCCAGCAGTTTAACAGGGACTGGGGCCAACGTCCTGACTTTC	CASSLTGTGANVLTF	TRBV28	TRBJ2-6	-	-
TGCGCCAGCAGCTTGGTTATTAGCACAGATACGCAGTATTTT	CASSLVISTDTQYF	TRBV5-1	TRBJ2-3	-	-